These 7 T cell receptor beta chains share one sample of origin, sequenced in a study of early T cells in non-severe SARS-CoV-2 infection. TCRdb processed the 5' RACE reads anew with MiXCR; each CDR3 protein has one entry. The sample lists tens of thousands of distinct CDR3 sequences, roughly 13% occurring once. Sequenced: whole blood. The source is an adult who was a healthcare worker with PCR-confirmed SARS-CoV-2 infection or an uninfected control (not recorded which).

J is TRBJ2-7 and V is TRBV6-2 or TRBV6-3; 9 nucleotides match TRBD2. Germline V gene data show CDR1 as MNHEY and CDR2 as SVGEGT. The CDR3 covers 14 residues. Trimming cost V 7 bases and J 2 bases; bases outside gene matches: 6. CDR3 in amino acids: CASTLAGWAYEQYF. The CDR3 DNA follows: TGTGCCAGCACCCTAGCGGGATGGGCCTACGAGCAGTACTTC.

This clonotype was seen more than once but under ten times. The V call is TRBV28, the J call TRBJ2-7; 12 positions agree with TRBD2. CDR1 is MDHEN, CDR2 SYDVKM, per germline. The CDR3 spans 14 residues. The junction had 4 bases not matched to a gene; V was cut back by 7 bases and J by 3 bases. The CDR3 nucleotides read TGTGCCAGCAACGGACTAGCGGGATACTACGAGCAGTACTTC. Amino acids: CASNGLAGYYEQYF.

This clonotype has at least ten counts. This sequence joins TRBV7-2 and TRBJ2-1; no reliable D call. Germline V gene lookup returns CDR1 SGHTA and CDR2 FQGNSA. The V and J ends lost 5 bases and 4 bases respectively, with 15 bases between them. This CDR3 region has 15 residues. The CDR3 sequence: CASSPSEVRYNEQFF. The CDR3 DNA reads TGTGCCAGCAGCCCCTCAGAGGTGCGTTACAATGAGCAGTTCTTC.

This clonotype was counted only a few times. The J gene is TRBJ2-7, the V gene TRBV7-6; 7 bases match TRBD2. The germline gives CDR1 SGHVS, CDR2 FNYEAQ. This CDR3 comprises 16 residues. V gave up 4 bases and J gave up 0 bases; unmatched junction bases: 9. CDR3 amino acids: CASSCGLAGASYEQYF. The CDR3 region has the DNA TGTGCCAGCAGCTGTGGGCTCGCGGGAGCCTCCTACGAGCAGTACTTC. The entire variable domain, with the rest obtained from reference TRBV7-6 and TRBJ2-7, is as follows: GAGVSQSPRYKVTKRGQDVALRCDPISGHVSLYWYRQALGQGPEFLTYFNYEAQQDKSGLPNDRFSAERPEGSISTLTIQRTEQRDSAMYRCASSCGLAGASYEQYFGPGTRLTVT.

J is TRBJ1-1 and V is TRBV28, with D perhaps TRBD1 (6 bases). The CDR3 sequence is 16 residues long. The V and J ends lost 4 bases and 4 bases respectively, with 19 bases between them. CDR1 and CDR2 (germline): MDHEN, SYDVKM. In DNA, the CDR3 is TGTGCCAGCAGTTCCAATGAGGGGGATAGAGTCACTGAAGCTTTCTTT. Encoded protein: CASSSNEGDRVTEAFF.

The rearrangement uses TRBV7-2 and TRBJ1-3; D unclear. The ends were cut back, 2 bases at V and 0 bases at J, with 2 bases in the middle. The CDR3 length is 13 residues. Germline V gene data show CDR1 as SGHTA and CDR2 as FQGNSA. CDR3 nucleotide sequence: TGTGCCAGCAGCTTATTCTCTGGAAACACCATATATTTT. Encoded protein: CASSLFSGNTIYF.

The CDR3 DNA sequence: TGTGCCAGCAGCTTATACCTCGCAGATACGCAGTATTTT. Translated, it gives CASSLYLADTQYF. This chain connects TRBV7-9 to TRBJ2-3, with D unresolved. CDR3 size: 13 residues. CDR1 SEHNR and CDR2 FQNEAQ come from the germline V gene (reference sequence). V lost 2 bases and J lost 4, with 7 bases in between.